The sequence of this T cell receptor beta chain was determined in a study of cytomegalovirus exposure and HLA in healthy donors (dated by TCRdb to 2017 to 2019). The study in broad terms: An earlier analysis of roughly 610 of the donors reported 250 to 300 Gb of sequence data and 90 million to 120 million unique TCR beta sequences obtained from about 179 million T cells. A later analysis re-analyzed previously published TCR beta repertoires from 666 donors and added high-resolution HLA genotyping to study TCR occurrence patterns. All discovery cohort repertoires had been generated on a single sequencing platform. High-throughput TCR immunosequencing, statistical association of individual TCRs with disease status, and machine learning were combined to predict cytomegalovirus infection status. An earlier analysis of 587 of the donors applied high-throughput TCR beta sequencing to assess whether each TCR beta V gene segment acted as functional or pseudogenic. HLA typing covered class I and class II loci at four-digit resolution. Along with the roughly 710-subject first cohort, a separate validation cohort of over a hundred different subjects was used. Typing coverage differed by locus: A, B, C, DRB1 and DQB1 were typed in about 629-640 donors, DQA1 in roughly 500, DPA1 in some 610, and DPB1 in 472. About 280 gigabases of sequencing data and tens of millions of unique TCR sequences made up an early release that covered approximately 650 HLA-typed donors. Rather than using new phenotypic data, the later analysis identified candidate immune exposures from TCR beta sequences and from how often those sequences occurred across donors. A later genetic analysis took genome-wide SNP genotypes for about 65% of the 666 donors and used that subset as a discovery cohort. Donor age, sex, ethnicity and CMV serostatus were compiled together with the repertoire data. Four to six DR-DQ haplotypes were handled as single units for association and clustering, since linkage in the cohort was strong. The genetic ancestry cluster associated with self-reported Caucasian donors included roughly 84% of the roughly 400 genotyped donors. The study was designed to test whether signatures of past pathogen exposure could be identified by cataloging public T cell receptors. On average, 235,054 unique TCR beta nucleotide sequences were sequenced per donor among about 400 genotyped donors of the cohort, with 15% to 20% of those sequences being non-productive. The study used immunosequencing to profile the T cell repertoires of approximately 650 subjects and linked those repertoires to cytomegalovirus serostatus.

What the study reported, not specific to this receptor: At a false discovery rate of 0.05, a later analysis linked approximately 18,000 TCR beta sequences to specific HLA alleles. In a later genetic analysis, fewer N-insertions in productive TCRs were reported among donors in an Asian-associated ancestry cluster than the roughly 640-donor mean. HLA typing was unavailable for some donors at each locus, so association tests used only the typed subset. When HLA alleles, especially DR and DQ, strongly co-occurred, attributing TCR associations to individual alleles was difficult. The 87-base-pair reads could not distinguish some IMGT-functional V segments, including TRBV6-2 and TRBV6-3, so those segments were excluded. CMV serostatus was the only immune exposure information available for the cohort. In a later genetic analysis, a missense DCLRE1C variant was associated with V-gene and J-gene trimming of TCR beta chains, and the association was replicated in an independent cohort. In vitro tests confirmed that three of the cytomegalovirus-associated TCR beta chains recognize cytomegalovirus antigens. Linkage disequilibrium might explain the correlated functional status among segregating V segments, but an unknown experimental factor could not be excluded. Most CMV-associated TCR beta chains appeared to be HLA-restricted in a later analysis, and the HLA associations seemed to be driven largely by CMV exposure. A later analysis found that TCR association rates varied across HLA loci, with DRB1 alleles showing the most associated TCRs and HLA-C alleles the fewest. Because counts were too low, about 15 rarely observed V segments, including chromosome 9 orphons, were left out of the earlier analysis of 587 of the donors. Cytomegalovirus status was reported to be diagnosed by the classifier with high specificity and sensitivity in both the original and validation cohorts. In a later analysis, HLA-associated TCR beta chains showed more clonal expansion and lower generation probabilities than non-associated chains that were equally common. The authors suggested that the approach could potentially be generalized to other disease states and immunological phenotypes. The presence/absence analyses assumed that sequencing depth was roughly uniform across donors, and that assumption may not be true. Most TCR sequences were observed very rarely across donors, whereas some public TCRs were present in many individuals. An earlier analysis of approximately 500 of the donors showed that most TCR beta V segments appeared in productive rearrangements either about 90% or about 30% of the time, which broadly matched IMGT annotations. In the study, around 150 TCR beta chains were listed as associated with cytomegalovirus. Several of the top co-occurrence clusters appeared to be linked to parvovirus B19, influenza, CMV and Epstein-Barr virus, according to a later analysis. The sequencing pipeline was judged likely to have produced a cluster of highly shared sequence variants as a technical artifact. A further reported finding was that TCR beta sequences accurately predicted the HLA-A and HLA-B alleles for most subjects in the first cohort. The cohort was sequenced for TCR beta chains only, and without alpha or paired-chain data the features that could be detected were limited.

As for this clone: Its specific antigen is unknown. No quality values exist for individual bases; no much larger clone is one base distant.

The library was built by means of the immunoSEQ multiplex PCR assay. For the multiplex PCR, a mixture combining 60 forward primers for TCR Vbeta segments and 13 reverse primers for TCR Jbeta segments was used. Amplification of the CDR3 region of rearranged TCR beta genes was performed with a multiplex PCR assay on genomic DNA. The amplified TCR beta libraries were sequenced on the Illumina HiSeq System as 87-base-pair reads. On the study's bioinformatics: In a later analysis, some 80 million unique TCR beta chains were counted across the 500 to 700 repertoires, and around 10 million of these chains were shared by at least two donors. To remove PCR and sequencing errors, raw reads were error-corrected and collapsed into unique sequences using a nearest-neighbor algorithm that merged closely related sequences. CDR3 sequences were aligned to IMGT reference sequences to assign V, D and J gene segments. For a sequence to be retained, a match of at least six nucleotides to both a V gene segment and a J gene segment was required. Rearrangements were classified as productive when the CDR3 lacked stop codons and remained in frame with V and J, and all other rearrangements were classified as non-productive. Following IMGT convention, CDR3 was defined as the stretch from the second conserved V-encoded cysteine to the conserved J-encoded phenylalanine. Sequences without an unambiguous match to a single V gene segment were excluded from the earlier analysis of over 500 of the donors. In an earlier analysis of more than 500 of the donors, a V segment was called functional when productive rearrangements were above 56.7%, and segregating when the standard deviation between donors exceeded 5%. A statistical classification framework was developed to diagnose cytomegalovirus status using the catalog of TCR beta chain sequences. In a later analysis, V and J genes were assigned by comparing TCR nucleotide sequences against IMGT/GENE-DB human TR gene sequences. Using the TCRdist pipeline, a later analysis assigned CDR3 sequences along with most-parsimonious VDJ recombination scenarios. In a later analysis, every TCR beta chain was defined by the combination of its CDR3 amino acid sequence and its V-gene family, and reads without a unique V-gene family were dropped. To address suspected cross-contamination and a sequencing artifact, a later analysis removed over 500 highly shared, low-generation-probability nucleotide sequences. A later analysis calculated a clonal expansion index for each public chain from normalized within-repertoire ranks of inferred template counts. A later analysis computed generation probabilities with a VDJ recombination model fitted to out-of-frame rearrangements, and checked the results against IGoR. A later analysis scored TCR-TCR, TCR-HLA and TCR-CMV co-occurrence with hypergeometric tests, applying a repertoire-size bias correction to TCR pairs. In a later analysis, false discovery rates were estimated by permuting HLA or CMV assignments 20 times. A later analysis grouped co-occurring TCRs with DBSCAN, adding TCRdist sequence similarity when clustering within HLA-allele-positive subsets. For co-occurrence clustering, repertoires with fewer than 30,000 or more than 120,000 public chains were excluded, along with 4 to 6 repertoires with anomalous nucleotide sharing. Drawn from immuneACCESS, this table holds only the in-frame rearrangements with V and J called that TCRdb kept. Clones are partly lost; checked studies trace under half to an unresolved V gene and leave the rest unexplained. The D gene and trimming were derived from the DNA, and the V and J assignments and clone size from that table. The sample table holds under 200,000 clones, of which around 75% were seen once. The top ten clones comprise 1.8% of the sample.

The cohort was made up of approximately 670 healthy bone marrow donors. At the time of sampling, every cohort member was nominally healthy, though immune exposures that went unrecorded were likely present. The donor was CMV seronegative and belonged to the group of 320 or so seronegative cohort members. A peripheral blood sample was collected from each donor, and TCR beta sequencing was performed on peripheral blood mononuclear cells. The Qiagen DNeasy Blood Extraction Kit was used to extract genomic DNA from the blood cell samples. From its cysteine to its phenylalanine, the CDR3 spans 15 amino acids. Left in the record is the CDR3 DNA by itself, 45 bases read in frame from the first base. Per the germline V gene (reference sequence), PRHDT is the CDR1 and FYEKMQ is the CDR2. V gives up 5 bases and J gives up 3 bases, and the segment between their germline ends measures 15 bases.

This TCR was recovered from a woman aged 25 to 39 in good health and CMV-seronegative. The rearrangement joined TRBV13 to TRBJ2-3; the D gene is perhaps TRBD1, on 7 matching bases. Sample: PBMCs. The CDR3 region reads CASSRQGGGTDTQYF. The DNA is as follows: TGTGCCAGCAGCCGACAGGGTGGAGGGACAGATACGCAGTATTTT.